The 19 T cell receptor beta chains reported below all come from one sample, sequenced in a study of blood T cells in healthy people across ages (dated by TCRdb to the mid-2010s). The receptor library was made with 5' RACE. Reads for this sample came from an Illumina HiSeq 2500. A second PCR of roughly 6 to 11 cycles was run with a J-beta primer mix and a sample-barcoded 5' primer. The public sequencing data were trimmed at Q25 with fastp and processed into clonotypes with MiXCR by TCRdb, which kept only in-frame beta chains. Every entry covers one CDR3 protein and lists the most common genes and DNA from its rows. The sample table holds 1.2 million to 1.5 million distinct CDR3 sequences, of which 59% were seen once. The ten biggest clones cover over 6.5% of the sample. The sequencing input was blood. The origin of the receptors is a man aged 18-30 years in good health.

The rearrangement uses TRBV5-4 and TRBJ1-6; no clear D gene. Trimming left V 4 bases short and J 0 bases short, with 11 bases between. Germline V gene sequence: CDR1 SGHNT, CDR2 YYREEE (reference sequence). The CDR3 has 16 amino acids. In DNA, the CDR3 is TGTGCCAGCAGCCAAAGGTCACTCTCCTATAATTCACCCCTCCACTTT. This translates into CASSQRSLSYNSPLHF. Combining the CDR3 with reference TRBV5-4 and TRBJ1-6 gives the whole variable domain ETGVTQSPTHLIKTRGQQVTLRCSSQSGHNTVSWYQQALGQGPQFIFQYYREEENGRGNFPPRFSGLQFPNYSSELNVNALELDDSALYLCASSQRSLSYNSPLHFGNGTRLTVT.

This chain connects TRBV27 to TRBJ1-1; D is ambiguous. CDR3 length: 16 amino acids. Trimming shortened V by 7 bases and J by 0 bases, and 18 bases separated the two germline ends. Per the germline V gene, CDR1 is MNHEY and CDR2 is SMNVEV (reference sequence). CDR3 protein: CASTDRAASMNTEAFF. In DNA form, the CDR3 reads TGTGCCAGCACCGATAGGGCAGCATCCATGAACACTGAAGCTTTCTTT.

CDR3 residues: CASSEEWTAKLTDTQYF. In DNA form, the CDR3 reads TGTGCCAGCAGTGAAGAATGGACAGCCAAGCTCACAGATACGCAGTATTTT. The J gene is TRBJ2-3, the V gene TRBV2; the D gene is possibly TRBD1 (6 bases). The germline gives CDR1 SNHLY, CDR2 FYNNEI. This CDR3 is built from 17 residues. Trimming took 1 base from V and 2 from J, leaving 16 bases between them.

This clonotype has just a few counts. The gene calls are TRBV5-1 and TRBJ1-2, with 9 bases aligning to TRBD1. The CDR3 covers 17 residues. V lost 4 bases to trimming and J lost 3 bases; unmatched junction nucleotides: 13. Germline V lookup: CDR1 SGHRS, CDR2 YFSETQ. The DNA for the CDR3 is TGCGCCAGCAGCCCCACCGCAGTTGGGACAGGGTACTATGGCTACACCTTC. Its protein is CASSPTAVGTGYYGYTF.

The rearrangement uses TRBV6-6 and TRBJ2-3, with 9 positions matching TRBD2. Germline V lookup: CDR1 MNHNY, CDR2 SVGAGI (reference sequence). With V trimmed by 4 bases and J by 2 bases, 10 bases remained unmatched. There are 17 residues in the CDR3. The CDR3 DNA reads TGTGCCAGCAGTTCCCTACCGGTAGCGGGAGCCACAGATACGCAGTATTTT. It codes for CASSSLPVAGATDTQYF.

As to this clonotype: A junction boundary mismatches the germline segment, possibly from a read error. The chain combines TRBV9 with TRBJ1-4; TRBD1 agrees at 9 bases. In germline, CDR1 is SGDLS, CDR2 YYNGEE. The CDR3 totals 16 residues. In DNA, the CDR3 is TGCGCCAGCAGCCCGCGACAGGGGGCAACTAATGAAAAACTGTTTTTT. Its protein is CASSPRQGATNEKLFF. The full variable domain, with the rest looked up from reference TRBV9 and TRBJ1-4, is DSGVTQTPKHLITATGQRVTLRCSPRSGDLSVYWYQQSLDQGLQFLIQYYNGEERAKGNILERFSAQQFPDLHSELNLSSLELGDSALYFCASSPRQGATNEKLFFGSGTQLSVL.

This clonotype was detected a few times. The rearrangement uses TRBV29-1 and TRBJ1-2, with a weak D call TRBD1 (5 bases). CDR1 and CDR2 from the germline V gene are SQVTM and ANQGSEA. The CDR3 has 14 residues. V lost 6 bases, J lost 0 bases, and 14 bases lay in between. The CDR3 bases are TGCAGCGTGCGTGGAGCAGGGACTAACTATGGCTACACCTTC. Protein: CSVRGAGTNYGYTF.

This clonotype appeared a few times. The V gene is TRBV29-1, the J gene TRBJ1-2; D is uncertain. V was pared by 0 bases and J by 4 bases, with 15 bases between. The germline CDR1 and CDR2 sequences are SQVTM and ANQGSEA. This CDR3 has 15 residues. The CDR3, as DNA: TGCAGCGTTGAAGATGAGGGAAGGGCCACCTATGGCTACACCTTC. Its protein product is CSVEDEGRATYGYTF.

This rearrangement joins TRBV27 to TRBJ2-3; 10 nucleotides match TRBD1. This CDR3 has 15 amino acids. Germline values: CDR1 MNHEY, CDR2 SMNVEV (reference sequence). J gave up 8 bases and V 10 bases, and 15 bases lay outside the gene matches. CDR3 DNA sequence: TGTGCCACCTCTACAGGGACAGGGGTGTGGGGTACGCAGTATTTT. Its translation is CATSTGTGVWGTQYF.

The chain combines TRBV13 with TRBJ2-5; 10 nucleotides match TRBD1. The CDR3 runs 17 residues. In germline, CDR1 is PRHDT, CDR2 FYEKMQ (reference sequence). V trimming: 4 bases; J trimming: 2 bases; junction bases outside the gene matches: 10. In nucleotides, the CDR3 is TGTGCCAGCAGCTCGACAGGGGGCCTTGGGCCACAAGAGACCCAGTACTTC. Encoded protein: CASSSTGGLGPQETQYF.

This clonotype was seen a single time. The junction does not match germline at one end; this may be a read error. The chain carries TRBV4-2 and TRBJ1-1; possibly TRBD1 for D (6 bases). Germline lookup yields CDR1 LGHNA and CDR2 YNFKEQ. CDR3 size: 15 residues. Here the CDR3 reads CAGSPDGRRGTEAFF. The CDR3 nucleotides read TGTGCCGGCAGCCCCGACGGGCGGAGGGGGACTGAAGCTTTCTTT.

The J gene is TRBJ2-2, the V gene TRBV6-5, with D unclear. V was clipped by 8 bases and J by 1 base, with 8 bases between them. The CDR3 totals 13 residues. CDR1 is MNHEY and CDR2 is SVGAGI in the germline V gene. CDR3 amino acids: CASAQMNTGELFF. In DNA, the CDR3 is TGTGCCAGCGCTCAGATGAACACCGGGGAGCTGTTTTTT.

The chain joins TRBV3-1 to TRBJ2-4; D is unclear. Trimming took off 1 base at V and 8 bases at J, with 15 bases between the two ends. Germline values: CDR1 LGHDT, CDR2 YNNKEL (reference sequence). The CDR3 is made up of 15 amino acids. CDR3 residues: CASSQGLLLLDIQYF. The DNA for the CDR3 is TGTGCCAGCAGCCAAGGGCTCCTCCTCCTAGACATTCAGTACTTC.

This chain links TRBV29-1 with TRBJ2-4; 8 positions agree with TRBD2. Near its end, the DNA agrees better with TRBJ2-7, so the J call may be wrong. CDR1 is SQVTM, CDR2 ANQGSEA, per germline. The CDR3 loop spans 14 amino acids. Here the CDR3 reads CSVALRSGINEQYF. The CDR3 bases are TGCAGCGTGGCTTTACGTAGCGGGATCAACGAGCAGTACTTC.

The gene calls are TRBV6-5 and TRBJ2-7; D possibly corresponds to TRBD2 (5 bases). Trimming pared 0 bases from V and 7 bases from J, leaving 16 bases between. Germline V gives CDR1 MNHEY, CDR2 SVGAGI. This CDR3 has 15 residues. The CDR3 DNA follows: TGTGCCAGCAGTTACTCGGGTTCGGGGTCCGCGGAGCAGTACTTC. This codes for CASSYSGSGSAEQYF.

This sequence joins TRBV6-1 and TRBJ2-7; D is perhaps TRBD1 (6 bases). CDR3 length: 15 amino acids. Germline V gene data show CDR1 as MNHNS and CDR2 as SASEGT. Deletions cut 1 base from V and 0 bases from J, with 10 bases between. CDR3 sequence (DNA): TGTGCCAGCAGTGAAGGGGGGCCTGGCTCCTACGAGCAGTACTTC. This translates into CASSEGGPGSYEQYF.

This chain uses TRBV29-1 with TRBJ2-3; 7 bases match TRBD1. CDR1 is SQVTM and CDR2 is ANQGSEA in the germline V gene. This CDR3 is built from 14 residues. Unmatched junction bases numbered 9, after V lost 3 bases and J lost 6 bases. The CDR3 spells CSVDLGGDGDTQYF. CDR3 DNA: TGCAGCGTTGATTTAGGGGGCGATGGGGATACGCAGTATTTT.

The V and J genes are TRBV5-1 and TRBJ2-6; D unresolved. V gave up 3 bases and J gave up 1 base, with 11 bases separating them. This CDR3 spans 16 amino acids. CDR1 and CDR2 from the germline V gene are SGHRS and YFSETQ. The CDR3 region has the DNA TGCGCCAGCAGCTCCGCCGATTGGTCTGGGGCCAACGTCCTGACTTTC. Protein product: CASSSADWSGANVLTF.

The chain is built from TRBV6-5 and TRBJ2-1, with D maybe TRBD2 (6 bases). V was shortened by 4 bases and J by 0 bases, with 10 bases between the two germline ends. The CDR3 runs to 15 residues. CDR1 MNHEY and CDR2 SVGAGI come from the germline V gene. The CDR3 region has the DNA TGTGCCAGCAGTTCCCTCGGGGGCTCCTACAATGAGCAGTTCTTC. Amino acids: CASSSLGGSYNEQFF.